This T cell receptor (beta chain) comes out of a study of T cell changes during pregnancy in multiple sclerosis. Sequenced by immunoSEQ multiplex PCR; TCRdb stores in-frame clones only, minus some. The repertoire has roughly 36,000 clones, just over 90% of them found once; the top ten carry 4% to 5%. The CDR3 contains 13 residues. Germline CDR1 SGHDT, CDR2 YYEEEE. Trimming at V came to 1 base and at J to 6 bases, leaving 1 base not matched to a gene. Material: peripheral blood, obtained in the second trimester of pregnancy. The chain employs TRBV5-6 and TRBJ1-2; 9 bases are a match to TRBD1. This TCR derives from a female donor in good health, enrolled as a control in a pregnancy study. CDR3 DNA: TGTGCCAGCAGCTTGTGGGACAGGGATGGCTACACCTTC. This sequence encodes CASSLWDRDGYTF.